A selection of T cell receptor beta chains follows, all from one sample in a study of neoadjuvant anti-PD-1 for oral cavity cancer. Repertoires were generated with immunoSEQ multiplex PCR, while TCRdb's copy carries only in-frame clones and drops some. Counted here are about 14,000 clones, about 64% occurring once; the ten biggest clones make up 3%. The sample here was PBMCs, taken after nivolumab (anti-PD-1) treatment. Source of these receptors: a person aged 40 to 85 with oral cavity squamous cell carcinoma. CDR3s include the opening cysteine and the closing phenylalanine or tryptophan. A D gene is named only where the DNA matches it firmly. Some rows mark clone size as missing; the rest say once, few, many or name a class of expanded clone.

j_call d_call v_call clone_size cdr3_nt cdr3_aa
TRBJ2-3 . TRBV6-5 . TGTGCCAGCAGCCCGGAACCAGATACGCAGTATTTT CASSPEPDTQYF
TRBJ1-1 . TRBV30 once TGTGCCTGGATGGATTGGGGTACGGCTGAAGCTTTCTTT CAWMDWGTAEAFF
TRBJ2-2 TRBD2 TRBV4-1 . TGCGCCAGCAGCCAAGGGGCGGGACTAGCGGTCTTGAACACCGGGGAGCTGTTTTTT CASSQGAGLAVLNTGELFF
TRBJ2-5 TRBD1 TRBV5-5 few TGTGCCAGTAGAGCGACAGGGGAAGAGACCCAGTACTTC CASRATGEETQYF
TRBJ1-5 TRBD1 TRBV4-2 medium-sized TGTGCCAGCAGCCAAGAAGCGGGGACAGGGGATCAGCCCCAGCATTTT CASSQEAGTGDQPQHF
TRBJ2-7 TRBD2 TRBV9 . TGTGCCAGCAGCGTAGCTAGCGGGCTCTCCTACGAGCAGTACTTC CASSVASGLSYEQYF
TRBJ2-2 TRBD2 TRBV5-1 . TGCGCCAGCAGCCCTCTAGCGGGAGACACCGGGGAGCTGTTTTTT CASSPLAGDTGELFF
TRBJ1-3 . TRBV4-1 . TGCGCCAGCAGCCCTGGGTCCTACGGAAACACCATATATTTT CASSPGSYGNTIYF
TRBJ1-2 TRBD1 TRBV7-8 once TGTGCCAGCAGCGTATCCGGACAGGCGGTCTATGGCTACACCTTC CASSVSGQAVYGYTF
TRBJ1-5 . TRBV5-1 few TGCGCCAGCAGCTTGGGGACAGTCAATCAGCCCCAGCATTTT CASSLGTVNQPQHF
TRBJ2-4 TRBD1 TRBV6-5 . TGTGCCAGCAGTTACTCGAGGGGGCTGAACACCCAAACTCAGTACTTC CASSYSRGLNTQTQYF
TRBJ1-2 TRBD1 TRBV2 . TGTGCCAGCAGTGGGGACAGGGGCTTTGGCTACACCTTC CASSGDRGFGYTF
TRBJ2-5 . TRBV5-1 few TGCGCCAGCAGCTTGGGGGACACCTGGGAGCGAGAGACCCAGTACTTC CASSLGDTWERETQYF
TRBJ2-7 TRBD2 TRBV5-1 few TGCGCCAGCAGACCCCGGGAGGAGTCCGAGGCCGAGCAGTACTTC CASRPREESEAEQYF
TRBJ1-1 . TRBV15 . TGTGCCACCAGCAGAGACACTGAAGCTTTCTTT CATSRDTEAFF
TRBJ2-2 TRBD1 TRBV6-6 . TGTGCCAGCAGTTACTCGGACAGGGGACGTACCGGGGAGCTGTTTTTT CASSYSDRGRTGELFF
TRBJ2-1 TRBD1 TRBV4-1 . TGCGCCAGCAGCCAAGATCGGGACAGGGGGCGCAAGGATGAGCAGTTCTTC CASSQDRDRGRKDEQFF
TRBJ1-1 . TRBV6-6 . TGTGCCAGCAGGGTGTGGACTGAAGCTTTCTTT CASRVWTEAFF
TRBJ2-5 . TRBV6-6 . TGTGCCAGCAGTTACGGTTTAACGGGCCAGGGGGAGACCCAGTACTTC CASSYGLTGQGETQYF
TRBJ1-4 . TRBV9 . TGTGCCAGCAGCGTAGCACAGGGACGTGAAAAACTGTTTTTT CASSVAQGREKLFF
TRBJ2-1 TRBD2 TRBV6-6 . TGTGCCAGCAGTTACGGCGGGAGGGCCGATGAGCAGTTCTTC CASSYGGRADEQFF